This T cell receptor beta chain was retrieved from a study of cytomegalovirus exposure and HLA in healthy donors. Study summary: According to later analysis, the same platform produced the 130 or so validation and approximately 630 first-cohort repertoires.

CDR1 and CDR2 (germline): PRHDT, FYEKMQ (reference sequence). The V end lost 3 bases, the J end lost 1 base, and 13 bases lay between the germline ends. This CDR3 comprises 16 residues. As to this clone: The antigen remains unidentified.

TCRdb's table, derived via immunoSEQ multiplex PCR, lists solely in-frame clones and lacks some. The table includes under 140,000 clones, roughly 90% detected once. Study-level points and caveats: Clusters of TCRs from the first cohort tended to co-occur in the 120 or so validation repertoires (as a later analysis found).

The chain uses TRBV13 and TRBJ2-1; D is possibly TRBD1 (5 bases). The specimen sequenced was PBMCs. The source of this sequence is a woman in her twenties or thirties in good health and CMV-seropositive. The CDR3 is CASSFWGESSYNEQFF. The CDR3 DNA follows: TGTGCCAGCAGCTTTTGGGGCGAAAGTTCCTACAATGAGCAGTTCTTC.